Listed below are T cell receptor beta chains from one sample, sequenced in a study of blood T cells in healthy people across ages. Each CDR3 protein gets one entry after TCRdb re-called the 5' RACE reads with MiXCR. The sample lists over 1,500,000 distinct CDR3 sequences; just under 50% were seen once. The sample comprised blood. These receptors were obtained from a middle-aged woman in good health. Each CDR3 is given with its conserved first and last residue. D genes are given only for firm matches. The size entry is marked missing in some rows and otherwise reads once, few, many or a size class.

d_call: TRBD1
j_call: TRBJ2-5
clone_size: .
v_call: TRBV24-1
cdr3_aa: CATSDLRPGGMETQYF
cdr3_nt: TGTGCCACCAGTGATTTGCGGCCAGGGGGTATGGAGACCCAGTACTTC

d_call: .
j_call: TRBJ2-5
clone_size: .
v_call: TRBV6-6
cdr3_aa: CASSPLLGWAQYF
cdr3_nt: TGTGCCAGCAGTCCCCTCTTGGGATGGGCCCAGTACTTC

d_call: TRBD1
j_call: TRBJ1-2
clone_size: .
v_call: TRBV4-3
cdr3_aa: CASSETGQGGGGYTF
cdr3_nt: TGCGCCAGCAGCGAGACTGGTCAGGGAGGGGGCGGCTACACCTTC

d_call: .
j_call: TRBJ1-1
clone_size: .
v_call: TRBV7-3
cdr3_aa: CASSLSPAMNTEAFF
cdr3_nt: TGTGCCAGCAGCTTATCTCCCGCAATGAACACTGAAGCTTTCTTT

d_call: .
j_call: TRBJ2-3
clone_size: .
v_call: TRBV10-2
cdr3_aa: CASGEVDTQYF
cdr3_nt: TGCGCCAGCGGAGAGGTGGATACGCAGTATTTT

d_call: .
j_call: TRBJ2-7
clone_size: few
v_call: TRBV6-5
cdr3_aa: CASSYSQGPNSEQYF
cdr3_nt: TGTGCCAGCAGTTACTCGCAGGGTCCAAACTCCGAGCAGTACTTC

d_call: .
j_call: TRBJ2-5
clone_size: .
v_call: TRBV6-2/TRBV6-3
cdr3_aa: CASRPRAAFQETQYF
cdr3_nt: TGTGCCAGCAGACCCCGGGCAGCCTTCCAAGAGACCCAGTACTTC

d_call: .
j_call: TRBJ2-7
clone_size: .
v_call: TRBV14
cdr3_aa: CASPPRELLFSSYNEQYF
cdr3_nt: TGTGCCAGCCCTCCCCGGGAACTATTATTTAGCTCCTACAATGAGCAGTACTTC

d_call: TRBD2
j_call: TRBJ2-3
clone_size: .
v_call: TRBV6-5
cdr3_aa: CASIPAGGYTQYF
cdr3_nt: TGTGCCAGCATTCCAGCGGGGGGTTATACGCAGTATTTT

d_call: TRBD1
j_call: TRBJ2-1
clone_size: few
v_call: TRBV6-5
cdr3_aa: CASSNLRGQLYNEQFF
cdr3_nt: TGTGCCAGCAGCAACCTCAGGGGGCAGCTCTACAATGAGCAGTTCTTC

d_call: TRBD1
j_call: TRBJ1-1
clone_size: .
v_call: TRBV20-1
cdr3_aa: CSASGTGRLNTEAFF
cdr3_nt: TGCAGTGCTAGTGGGACAGGGCGGTTGAACACTGAAGCTTTCTTT

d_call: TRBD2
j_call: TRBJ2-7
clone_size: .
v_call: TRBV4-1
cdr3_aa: CASSQVFGTSGTYEQYF
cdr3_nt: TGCGCCAGCAGCCAAGTATTCGGCACTAGCGGAACCTACGAGCAGTACTTC

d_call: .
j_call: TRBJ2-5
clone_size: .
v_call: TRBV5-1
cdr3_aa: CARSFQYSETQYF
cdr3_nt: TGCGCCCGCAGCTTTCAATATTCGGAGACCCAGTACTTC

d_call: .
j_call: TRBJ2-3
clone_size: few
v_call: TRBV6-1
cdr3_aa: CASEVSTDTQYF
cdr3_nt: TGTGCCAGCGAGGTTAGCACAGATACGCAGTATTTT

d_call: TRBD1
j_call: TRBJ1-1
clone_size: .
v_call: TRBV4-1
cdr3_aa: CASSQDTRDREWIEAFF
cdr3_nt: TGCGCCAGCAGCCAAGACACCCGGGACAGGGAATGGATTGAAGCTTTCTTT

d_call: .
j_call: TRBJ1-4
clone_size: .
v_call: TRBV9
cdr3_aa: CAGSVGPGVGENEKLFF
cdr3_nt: TGTGCCGGCAGCGTAGGCCCGGGTGTGGGGGAGAATGAAAAACTGTTTTTT

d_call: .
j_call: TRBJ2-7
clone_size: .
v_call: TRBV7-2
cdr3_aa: CASLRLTTPYEQYF
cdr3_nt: TGTGCCAGCCTTAGGTTGACTACCCCATACGAGCAGTACTTC

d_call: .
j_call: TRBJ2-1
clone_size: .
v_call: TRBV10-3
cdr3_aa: CAISEHQDGGGPNEQFF
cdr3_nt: TGTGCCATCAGTGAGCACCAGGACGGAGGGGGGCCTAATGAGCAGTTCTTC

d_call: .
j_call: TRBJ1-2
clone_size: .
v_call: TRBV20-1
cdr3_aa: CSARGVGVRYGYTF
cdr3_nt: TGCAGTGCTAGGGGGGTGGGGGTTCGCTATGGCTACACCTTC

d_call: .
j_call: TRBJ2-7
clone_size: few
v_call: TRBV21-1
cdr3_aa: CASSKEEGGGLYEQYF
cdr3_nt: TGTGCCAGCAGCAAAGAGGAAGGAGGGGGTCTTTACGAGCAGTACTTC

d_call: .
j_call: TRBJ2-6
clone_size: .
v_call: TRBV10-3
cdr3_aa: CAISEPQRGVRAVPGANVLTF
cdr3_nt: TGTGCCATCAGTGAGCCCCAAAGGGGGGTTCGGGCTGTCCCTGGGGCCAACGTCCTGACTTTC

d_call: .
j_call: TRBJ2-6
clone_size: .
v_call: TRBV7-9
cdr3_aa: CASSFYDTGASVLTF
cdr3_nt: TGTGCCAGCAGCTTCTACGATACTGGGGCCAGCGTCCTGACTTTC

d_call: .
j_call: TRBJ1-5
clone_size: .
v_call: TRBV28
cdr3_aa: CASSFQATQGVGPQHF
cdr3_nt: TGTGCCAGCAGTTTTCAGGCGACACAGGGCGTCGGGCCCCAGCATTTT

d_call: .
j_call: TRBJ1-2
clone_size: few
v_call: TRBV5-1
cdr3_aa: CASREQTTNYGYTF
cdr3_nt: TGCGCCAGCAGGGAACAGACTACTAACTATGGCTACACCTTC

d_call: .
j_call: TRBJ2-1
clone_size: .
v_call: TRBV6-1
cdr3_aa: CAGSEEFSRFNNEQFF
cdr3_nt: TGTGCCGGCAGTGAAGAGTTCTCCAGGTTCAACAATGAGCAGTTCTTC

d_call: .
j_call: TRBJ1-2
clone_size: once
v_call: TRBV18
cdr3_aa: CTSSPRETNYGYTF
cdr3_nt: TGTACCAGCTCACCGCGGGAGACAAACTATGGCTACACCTTC

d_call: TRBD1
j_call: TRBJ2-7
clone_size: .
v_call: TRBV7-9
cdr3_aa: CASSSVRTGYEQYF
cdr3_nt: TGTGCCAGCAGCTCGGTCAGGACAGGCTACGAGCAGTACTTC